This T cell receptor (beta chain) was documented in a study of blood T cell repertoires in COVID-19. On the study more broadly: Italy, Spain and the United States were the sources of the convalescent and acute COVID-19 samples.

This CDR3 comprises 13 residues. Germline V CDR1 and CDR2: MGHDK, SYGVNS. V shed 8 bases, J shed 2 bases, and the junction held 6 bases outside the gene matches. In the authors' workflow: Researchers report that nucleated cell counts were estimated from reference gene primer amplification. Measured with immunoSEQ multiplex PCR; TCRdb has only the in-frame clones, and not every one. V and J calls plus clone size are reproduced from that table; the DNA served to infer D and trimming. The sample has under 55,000 clones; around 86% are singletons. The clonotype comes from a human donor in a cohort sampled during active COVID-19. The sample comprised peripheral blood. The gene calls are TRBV25-1 and TRBJ2-7; 7 nucleotides agree with TRBD1. The CDR3 DNA is TGTGCCAGCTCCCGGACAGGACCCTACGAGCAGTACTTC. This encodes CASSRTGPYEQYF.